The T cell receptor beta chain described here comes from a study of Ad26.COV2.S vaccination and SARS-CoV-2 variants. In germline, CDR1 is MGHDK, CDR2 SYGVNS. Trimming pared 7 bases from V and 1 base from J, leaving 10 bases between. This CDR3 contains 13 residues. As to treatment: some 20 received Ad26.COV2.S at low or high dose, single or two shots; several received placebo; per-sample allocation not given. Sampling occurred on day 63 after the first vaccine or placebo injection. The data were produced by immunoSEQ multiplex PCR, yet TCRdb's version contains in-frame clones alone and is incomplete. The data hold roughly 460,000 clones, with around 89% observed a single time.

This chain links TRBV25-1 with TRBJ1-1, with D hard to call. The material was peripheral blood, obtained in a trial of Ad26.COV2.S vaccine versus placebo. The source of this sequence is a person between 18 and 65 years old who received the Ad26.COV2.S COVID-19 vaccine or a placebo. CDR3 residues: CASTHGGNTEAFF. For the CDR3, the DNA is TGTGCCAGCACCCATGGAGGGAACACTGAAGCTTTCTTT.